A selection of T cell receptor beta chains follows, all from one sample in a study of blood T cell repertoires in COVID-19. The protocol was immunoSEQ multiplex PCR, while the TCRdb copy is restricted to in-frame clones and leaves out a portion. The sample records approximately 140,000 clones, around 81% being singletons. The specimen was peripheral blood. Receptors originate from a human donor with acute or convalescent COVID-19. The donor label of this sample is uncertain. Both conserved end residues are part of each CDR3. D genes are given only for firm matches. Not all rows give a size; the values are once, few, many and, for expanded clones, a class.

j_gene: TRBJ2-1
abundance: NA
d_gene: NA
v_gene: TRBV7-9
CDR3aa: CASTLGGGAAYNEQFF
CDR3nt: TGTGCCAGCACCCTGGGAGGGGGGGCCGCCTACAATGAGCAGTTCTTC

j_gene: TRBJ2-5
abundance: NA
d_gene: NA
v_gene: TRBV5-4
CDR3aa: CASSLGAAQETQYF
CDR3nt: TGTGCCAGCAGCTTGGGTGCGGCCCAAGAGACCCAGTACTTC

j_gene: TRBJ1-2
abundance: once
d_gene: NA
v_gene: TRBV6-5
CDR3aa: CASSKTDNYGYTF
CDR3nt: TGTGCCAGCAGTAAAACAGATAACTATGGCTACACCTTC

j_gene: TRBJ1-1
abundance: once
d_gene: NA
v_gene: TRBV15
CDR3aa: CATSPDRTDTEAFF
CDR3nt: TGTGCCACCAGCCCCGACAGGACTGACACTGAAGCTTTCTTT

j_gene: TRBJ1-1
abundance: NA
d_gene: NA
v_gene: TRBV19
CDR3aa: CASSIAGDTEAFF
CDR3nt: TGTGCCAGTAGTATCGCAGGGGATACTGAAGCTTTCTTT

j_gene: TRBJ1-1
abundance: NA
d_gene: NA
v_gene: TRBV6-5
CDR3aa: CASSYRGGIEAFF
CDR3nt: TGTGCCAGCAGTTACAGGGGAGGGATTGAAGCTTTCTTT

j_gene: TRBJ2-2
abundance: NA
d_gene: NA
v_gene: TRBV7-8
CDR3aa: CASTVGGGHNTGELFF
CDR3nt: TGTGCCAGCACCGTAGGGGGGGGGCATAACACCGGGGAGCTGTTTTTT

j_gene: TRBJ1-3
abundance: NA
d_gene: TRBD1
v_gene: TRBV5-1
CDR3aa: CASTDTGGGNTIYF
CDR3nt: TGCGCCAGCACCGATACAGGGGGAGGAAACACCATATATTTT

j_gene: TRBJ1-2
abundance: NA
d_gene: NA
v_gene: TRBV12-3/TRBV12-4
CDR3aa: CASRRGDVGGYTF
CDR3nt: TGTGCCAGCAGGCGGGGGGACGTGGGTGGCTACACCTTC

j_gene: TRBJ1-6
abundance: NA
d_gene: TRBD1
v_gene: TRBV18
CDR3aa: CASSLHTGGDSPLHF
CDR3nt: TGTGCCAGCTCACTCCATACAGGGGGCGATTCACCCCTCCACTTT

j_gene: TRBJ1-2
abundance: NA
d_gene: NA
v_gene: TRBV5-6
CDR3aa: CASSLTGTYGYTF
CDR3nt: TGTGCCAGCAGCTTGACAGGGACCTATGGCTACACCTTC

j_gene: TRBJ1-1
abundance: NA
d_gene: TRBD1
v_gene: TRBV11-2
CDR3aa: CASSRTGWTEAFF
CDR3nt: TGTGCCAGCAGCCGGACAGGGTGGACTGAAGCTTTCTTT

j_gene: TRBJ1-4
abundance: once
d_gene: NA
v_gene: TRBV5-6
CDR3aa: CASSLAEVGATNEKLFF
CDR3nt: TGTGCCAGCAGCTTGGCGGAGGTTGGGGCAACTAATGAAAAACTGTTTTTT

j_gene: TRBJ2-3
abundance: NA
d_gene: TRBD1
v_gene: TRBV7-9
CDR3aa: CASSLAQGVDTQYF
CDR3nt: TGTGCCAGCAGCCTTGCGCAGGGGGTAGATACGCAGTATTTT

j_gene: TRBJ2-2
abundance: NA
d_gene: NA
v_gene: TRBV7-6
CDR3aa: CASSSGFSRELFF
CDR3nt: TGTGCCAGCAGCTCGGGGTTCAGCAGGGAGCTGTTTTTT

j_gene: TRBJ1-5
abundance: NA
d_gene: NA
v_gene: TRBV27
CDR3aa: CASRREPRQPQHF
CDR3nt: TGTGCCAGCCGAAGGGAGCCGAGGCAGCCCCAGCATTTT

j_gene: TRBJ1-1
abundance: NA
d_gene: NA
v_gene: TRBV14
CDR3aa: CASSQYGGLRGNTEAFF
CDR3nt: TGTGCCAGCAGCCAATACGGGGGGTTGAGAGGGAACACTGAAGCTTTCTTT

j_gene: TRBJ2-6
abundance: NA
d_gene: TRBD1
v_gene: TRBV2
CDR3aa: CASYPGQGAGGANVLTF
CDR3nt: TGTGCCAGCTACCCGGGACAGGGGGCTGGTGGGGCCAACGTCCTGACTTTC

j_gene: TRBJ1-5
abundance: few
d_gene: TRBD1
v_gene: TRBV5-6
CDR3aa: CASSPGQSLRPQHF
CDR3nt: TGTGCCAGCAGCCCGGGACAGTCCCTCCGGCCCCAGCATTTT

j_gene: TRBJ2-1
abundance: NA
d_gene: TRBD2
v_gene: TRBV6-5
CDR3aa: CASRTSGGNNEQFF
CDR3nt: TGTGCCAGCAGGACTAGCGGGGGCAACAATGAGCAGTTCTTC

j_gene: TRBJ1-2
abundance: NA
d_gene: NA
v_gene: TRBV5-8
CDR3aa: CASSPTANYGYTF
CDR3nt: TGTGCCAGCAGCCCTACTGCTAACTATGGCTACACCTTC

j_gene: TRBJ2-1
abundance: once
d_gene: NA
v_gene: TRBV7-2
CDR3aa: CASSLSGSSYNEQFF
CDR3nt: TGTGCCAGCAGCTTGAGCGGGTCCAGTTACAATGAGCAGTTCTTC

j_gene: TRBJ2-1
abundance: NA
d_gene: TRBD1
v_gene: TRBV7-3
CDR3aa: CASSPGQGGSEQFF
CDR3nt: TGTGCCAGCAGCCCCGGACAGGGGGGGAGTGAGCAGTTCTTC

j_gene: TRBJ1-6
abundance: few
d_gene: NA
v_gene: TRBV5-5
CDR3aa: CASSLDSPSSPLHF
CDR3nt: TGTGCCAGCAGCTTGGACTCTCCGAGCTCACCCCTCCACTTT

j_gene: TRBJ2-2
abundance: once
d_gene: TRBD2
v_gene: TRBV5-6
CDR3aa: CASSLGTSFGGELFF
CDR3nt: TGTGCCAGCAGCTTGGGGACTAGCTTTGGCGGGGAGCTGTTTTTT

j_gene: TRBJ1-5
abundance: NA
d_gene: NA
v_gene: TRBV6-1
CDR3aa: CASSEGLPPYQPQHF
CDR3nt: TGTGCCAGCAGTGAAGGTCTCCCTCCTTATCAGCCCCAGCATTTT

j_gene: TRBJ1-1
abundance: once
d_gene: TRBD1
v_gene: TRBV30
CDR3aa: CAWGTGERAFF
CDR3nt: TGTGCCTGGGGGACAGGGGAGCGAGCTTTCTTT

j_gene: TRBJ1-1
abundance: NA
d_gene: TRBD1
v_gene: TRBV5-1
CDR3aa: CASSSGQGTEAFF
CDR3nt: TGCGCCAGCAGTTCGGGACAGGGCACTGAAGCTTTCTTT

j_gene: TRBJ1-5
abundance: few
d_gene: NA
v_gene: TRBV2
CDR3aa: CASSSSTGGRGNQPQHF
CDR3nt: NA

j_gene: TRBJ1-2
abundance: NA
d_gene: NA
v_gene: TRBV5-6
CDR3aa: CASSRPFRTANYGYTF
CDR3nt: TGTGCCAGCAGCCGCCCCTTTCGAACGGCTAACTATGGCTACACCTTC

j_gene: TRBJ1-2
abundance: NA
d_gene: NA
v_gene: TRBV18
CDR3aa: CASSRRGGNYGYTF
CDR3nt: TGTGCCAGCTCCCGGAGGGGGGGAAACTATGGCTACACCTTC

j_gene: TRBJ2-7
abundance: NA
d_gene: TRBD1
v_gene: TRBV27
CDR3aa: CASRRTGGSSYEQYF
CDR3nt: TGTGCCAGCAGAAGGACAGGCGGTAGCTCCTACGAGCAGTACTTC